This T cell receptor (beta chain) derives from a study of blood T cell repertoires in COVID-19 (dated by TCRdb to about 2020). Background for the entire study: Collaborator samples came from the United States, Italy and Spain and covered acute and convalescent phases of COVID-19. The material from the prospective study consisted of cDNA or gDNA derived from T cells, B-cell-depleted T cells, or PBMCs. Deeply sampled blood TCRbeta repertoires from subjects exposed to, actively infected with, or recovered from COVID-19 were included in the dataset. A freely available public database, intended as a resource for researchers studying the immune response to SARS-CoV-2, is where the repertoires were released. The samples were drawn from two sources: the first 160 participants of the ongoing ImmuneRACE study, and 1,200 or so subjects contributed by 6 global collaborators. A de-identified subject ID, COVID-19 status, age in years and sex were almost always included in the sample metadata. Where HLA class I and class II types were available, the types were taken from metadata supplied by the sample provider, not from assay-based typing.

Points on this clone: Which antigen it targets is not known. It has no much larger one-base neighbor in the sample; base qualities were not kept.

According to the germline V gene, CDR1 reads SGHTA and CDR2 reads FQGTGA. V gives up 4 bases and J gives up 7 bases, and the segment between their germline ends measures 14 bases. There are 14 amino acids in the CDR3, from cysteine to phenylalanine inclusive. Only the CDR3 part of the read is kept: 42 bases, read in frame from the first base. TCRbeta CDR3 regions were amplified from genomic DNA using the immunoSEQ Assay, a bias-controlled multiplex PCR. The original methods were these. Within the assay, amplification of reference gene primers was used to estimate how many nucleated cells each sample contained. To quantify the absolute abundance of each unique TCRbeta CDR3 rearrangement, sequence reads were collapsed and filtered. For each sample, productive Simpson clonality was calculated by taking the square root of Simpson's diversity index across productive rearrangements. In its TCRdb copy, this immuneACCESS table keeps in-frame sequences only and misses some clones. Where compared with another copy, unresolved V genes explain less than half of these, and the others have no known cause. The D gene and trimming were derived from the DNA, and the V and J assignments and clone size from that table. In all, the sample holds about 370,000 clones, and around 89% of those were seen once. The top ten constitute about 1% of the sample.

Enrolling through a virtual design, the prospective study's participants ranged in age from roughly 18 to 100 years and lived across some 23 United States geographic areas. In the prospective study, participants were assigned to cohorts based on the clinical history participants reported in a screening survey and a study questionnaire. Recovered participants in ImmuneRACE Cohort 3 were defined by two consecutive negative NP/OP PCR tests, clearance by a healthcare professional, or resolution of symptoms. In the prospective study, mobile phlebotomists collected whole blood, serum and a nasopharyngeal or oropharyngeal swab from each participant. Participants in the prospective study had the option to provide additional blood draws and questionnaires over a roughly 2-month period. Prospective study blood samples were shipped either frozen or at room temperature before DNA extraction. Study-wide findings and limitations: The amount of clinical and demographic metadata varied by source and participant and was provided uncurated.

The receptor was isolated from a man younger than 30 who had recovered from COVID-19. Input material: PBMCs or T cells enriched from blood (not recorded which). The V and J segments used are TRBV7-3 and TRBJ2-1; possibly the D gene is TRBD2, per 6 matching bases. The CDR3 reads as follows: CASSYDSGGNEQFF. Read as DNA, the sequence is TGTGCCAGCAGCTATGACAGTGGGGGGAATGAGCAGTTCTTC.